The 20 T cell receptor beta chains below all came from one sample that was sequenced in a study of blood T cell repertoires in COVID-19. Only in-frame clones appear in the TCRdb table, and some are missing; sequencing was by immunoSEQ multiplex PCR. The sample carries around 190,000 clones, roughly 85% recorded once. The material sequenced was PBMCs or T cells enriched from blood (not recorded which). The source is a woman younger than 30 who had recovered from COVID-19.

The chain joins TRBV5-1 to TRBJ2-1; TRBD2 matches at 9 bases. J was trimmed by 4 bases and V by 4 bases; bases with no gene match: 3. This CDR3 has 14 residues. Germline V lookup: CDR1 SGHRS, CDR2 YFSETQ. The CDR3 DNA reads TGCGCCAGCAGCAGGACTAGCGCGTACAATGAGCAGTTCTTC. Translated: CASSRTSAYNEQFF.

The CDR3 region is CASSQDHRGRETQYF. CDR3 nucleotide sequence: TGTGCCAGCAGCCAAGATCATAGGGGGAGAGAGACCCAGTACTTC. The rearrangement joins TRBV3-1 (or the pseudogene TRBV3-2) to TRBJ2-5; the D gene is possibly TRBD1 (6 bases). The CDR3 contains 15 residues. In germline, CDR1 is LGHDT, CDR2 YNNKEL (reference sequence). V was shortened by 0 bases and J by 4 bases, with 12 bases between the two germline ends.

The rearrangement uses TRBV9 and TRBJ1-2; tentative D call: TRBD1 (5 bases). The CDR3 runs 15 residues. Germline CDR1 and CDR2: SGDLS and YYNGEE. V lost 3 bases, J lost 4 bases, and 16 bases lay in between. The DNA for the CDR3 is TGTGCCAGCAGCGGCCGTGAAGGGGAGGGCTATGGCTACACCTTC. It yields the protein CASSGREGEGYGYTF.

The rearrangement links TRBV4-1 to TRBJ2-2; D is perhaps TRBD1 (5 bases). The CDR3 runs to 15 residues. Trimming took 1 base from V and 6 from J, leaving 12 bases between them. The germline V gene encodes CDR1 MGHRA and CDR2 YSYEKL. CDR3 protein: CASSQGRQIAGELFF. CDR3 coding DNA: TGCGCCAGCAGCCAAGGGCGACAGATCGCCGGGGAGCTGTTTTTT.

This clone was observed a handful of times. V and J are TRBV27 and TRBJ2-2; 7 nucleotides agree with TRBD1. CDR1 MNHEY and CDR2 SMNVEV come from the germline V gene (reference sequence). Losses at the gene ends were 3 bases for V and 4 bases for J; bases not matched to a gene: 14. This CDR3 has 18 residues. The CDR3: CASSLWGQTFQGTGELFF. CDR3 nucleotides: TGTGCCAGCAGTTTGTGGGGACAGACATTTCAGGGCACCGGGGAGCTGTTTTTT.

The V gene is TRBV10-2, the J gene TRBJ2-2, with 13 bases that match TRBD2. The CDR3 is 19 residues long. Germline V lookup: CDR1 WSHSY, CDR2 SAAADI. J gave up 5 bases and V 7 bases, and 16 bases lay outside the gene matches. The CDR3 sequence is CASKELAGGPRSRTGELFF. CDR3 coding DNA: TGCGCCAGCAAGGAACTAGCGGGGGGGCCGAGGTCCAGAACCGGGGAGCTGTTTTTT.

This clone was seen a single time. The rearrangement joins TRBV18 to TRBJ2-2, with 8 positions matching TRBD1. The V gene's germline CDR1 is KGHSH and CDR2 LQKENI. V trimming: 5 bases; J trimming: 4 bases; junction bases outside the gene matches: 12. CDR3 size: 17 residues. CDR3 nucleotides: TGTGCCAGCTCAGTCCAACCCAGGGGGCTGGTCACCGGGGAGCTGTTTTTT. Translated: CASSVQPRGLVTGELFF.

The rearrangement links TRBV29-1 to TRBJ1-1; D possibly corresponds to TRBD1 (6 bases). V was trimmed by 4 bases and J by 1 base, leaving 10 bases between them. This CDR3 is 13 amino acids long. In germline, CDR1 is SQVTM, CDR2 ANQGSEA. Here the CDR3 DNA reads TGCAGCGTTGGCCCAGGGGCGAACACTGAAGCTTTCTTT. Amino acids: CSVGPGANTEAFF.

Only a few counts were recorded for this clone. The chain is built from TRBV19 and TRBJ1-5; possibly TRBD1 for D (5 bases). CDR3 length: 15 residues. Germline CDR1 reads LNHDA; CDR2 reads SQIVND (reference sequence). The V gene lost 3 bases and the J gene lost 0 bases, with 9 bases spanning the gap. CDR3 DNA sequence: TGTGCCAGTAGTATGGAGGGGTATAGCAATCAGCCCCAGCATTTT. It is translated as CASSMEGYSNQPQHF.

The CDR3 sequence is CASSRAQGANYGYTF. The CDR3 region has the DNA TGTGCCAGCAGTCGCGCGCAGGGGGCTAACTATGGCTACACCTTC. The chain employs TRBV27 and TRBJ1-2; 7 nucleotides agree with TRBD1. Losses at the gene ends were 5 bases for V and 0 bases for J; bases not matched to a gene: 6. Germline CDR1 and CDR2: MNHEY and SMNVEV (reference sequence). The CDR3 totals 15 residues.

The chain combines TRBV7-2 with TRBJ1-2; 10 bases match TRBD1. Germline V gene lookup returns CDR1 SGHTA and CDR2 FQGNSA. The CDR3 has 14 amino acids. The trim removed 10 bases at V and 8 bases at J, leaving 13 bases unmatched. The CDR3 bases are TGTGCCATCACTCCCGGGACAGGGGTCGAAGGCTACACCTTC. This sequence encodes CAITPGTGVEGYTF.

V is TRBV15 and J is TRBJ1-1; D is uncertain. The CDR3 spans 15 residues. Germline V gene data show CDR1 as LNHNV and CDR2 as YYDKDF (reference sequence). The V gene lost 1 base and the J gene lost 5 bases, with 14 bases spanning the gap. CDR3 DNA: TGTGCCACCAGCAGAGTGAGGACGGGAGGGACTGAAGCTTTCTTT. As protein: CATSRVRTGGTEAFF.

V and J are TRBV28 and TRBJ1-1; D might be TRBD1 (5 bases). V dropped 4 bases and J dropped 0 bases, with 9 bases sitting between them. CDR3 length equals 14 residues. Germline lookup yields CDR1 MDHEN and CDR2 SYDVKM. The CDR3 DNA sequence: TGTGCCAGCAGTTCCGGGGGAATGAACACTGAAGCTTTCTTT. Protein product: CASSSGGMNTEAFF.

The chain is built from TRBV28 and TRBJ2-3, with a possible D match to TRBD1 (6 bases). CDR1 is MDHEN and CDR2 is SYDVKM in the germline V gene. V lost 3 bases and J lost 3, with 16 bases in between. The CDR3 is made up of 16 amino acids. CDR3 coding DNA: TGTGCCAGCAGTTTCGTGGGGGCGATTGTTACAGATACGCAGTATTTT. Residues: CASSFVGAIVTDTQYF.

The CDR3, as DNA: TGCGCCAGCAGTCTTGGCGGCTGGTATGAGCAGTTCTTC. Translated: CASSLGGWYEQFF. V and J are TRBV10-1 and TRBJ2-1, with D hard to call. V dropped 5 bases and J dropped 8 bases, with 13 bases sitting between them. Germline V CDR1 and CDR2: WNHNN, SYGVQD (reference sequence). CDR3 length: 13 amino acids.

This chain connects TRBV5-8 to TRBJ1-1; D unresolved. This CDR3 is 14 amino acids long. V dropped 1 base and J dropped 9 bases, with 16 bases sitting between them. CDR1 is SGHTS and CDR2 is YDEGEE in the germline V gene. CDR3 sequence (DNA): TGTGCCAGCAGCTTGAGTATTGCTTGGCAGAAAGCTTTCTTT. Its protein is CASSLSIAWQKAFF.

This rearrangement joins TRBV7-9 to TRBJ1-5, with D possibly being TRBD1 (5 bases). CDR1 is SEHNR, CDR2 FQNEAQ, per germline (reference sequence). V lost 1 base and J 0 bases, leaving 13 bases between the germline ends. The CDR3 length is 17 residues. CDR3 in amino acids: CASSLDGGAHSNQPQHF. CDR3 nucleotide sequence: TGTGCCAGCAGCTTAGACGGCGGGGCTCATAGCAATCAGCCCCAGCATTTT.

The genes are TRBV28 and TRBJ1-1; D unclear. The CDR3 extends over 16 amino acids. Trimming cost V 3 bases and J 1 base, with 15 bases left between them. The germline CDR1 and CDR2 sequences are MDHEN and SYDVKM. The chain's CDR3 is CASSFSVARGNTEAFF. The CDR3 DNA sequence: TGTGCCAGCAGTTTTTCCGTTGCCCGGGGGAACACTGAAGCTTTCTTT.

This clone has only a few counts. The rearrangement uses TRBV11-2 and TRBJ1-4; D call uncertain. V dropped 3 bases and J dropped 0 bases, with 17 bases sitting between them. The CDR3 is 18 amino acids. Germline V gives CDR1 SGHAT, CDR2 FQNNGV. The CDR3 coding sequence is TGTGCCAGCAGCTTCCGGCGGACTCCTATCGCAACTAATGAAAAACTGTTTTTT. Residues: CASSFRRTPIATNEKLFF.

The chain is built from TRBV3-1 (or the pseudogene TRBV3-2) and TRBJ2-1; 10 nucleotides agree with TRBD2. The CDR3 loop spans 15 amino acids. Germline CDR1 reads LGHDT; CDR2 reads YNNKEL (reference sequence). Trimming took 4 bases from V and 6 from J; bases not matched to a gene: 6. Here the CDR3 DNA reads TGTGCCAGCAGCCCGGGAGCGGGGGGGTTCAATGAGCAGTTCTTC. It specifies CASSPGAGGFNEQFF.